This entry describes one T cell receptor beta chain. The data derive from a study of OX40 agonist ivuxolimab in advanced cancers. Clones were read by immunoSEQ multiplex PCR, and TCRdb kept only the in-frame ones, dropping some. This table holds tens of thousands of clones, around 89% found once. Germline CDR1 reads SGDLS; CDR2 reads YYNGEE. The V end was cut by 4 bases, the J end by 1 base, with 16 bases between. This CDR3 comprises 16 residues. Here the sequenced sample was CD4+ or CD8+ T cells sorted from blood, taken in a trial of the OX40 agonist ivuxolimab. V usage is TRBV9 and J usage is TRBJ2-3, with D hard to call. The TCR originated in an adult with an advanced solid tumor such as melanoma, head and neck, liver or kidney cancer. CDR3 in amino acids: CASSLSSAGGTDTQYF. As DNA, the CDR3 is TGTGCCAGCAGCCTTTCAAGCGCCGGCGGCACAGATACGCAGTATTTT.